These 31 T cell receptor beta chains were sequenced from one sample in a study of a mutant IDH1 vaccine in newly diagnosed glioma. Repertoires were generated with immunoSEQ multiplex PCR, while TCRdb's copy carries only in-frame clones and drops some. The sample lists about 88,000 clones, 82% occurring once. The time point denotes: baseline, week 1 (first vaccination visit). Treatment denoted: pre-vaccination baseline after standard-of-care therapy. Sequences were derived from PBMCs, sampled from a glioma patient treated with radiotherapy, temozolomide or both. The source of these receptors is a man in his forties with glioma. Some clones in this sample may be carry-over from other donors' samples.

This clone was seen just once. The chain employs TRBV6-5 and TRBJ1-1; TRBD1 aligns across 7 bases. Germline lookup yields CDR1 MNHEY and CDR2 SVGAGI. CDR3 length equals 13 residues. With 8 bases clipped from V and 1 base from J, the junction kept 4 bases outside the gene matches. The CDR3 DNA sequence: TGTGCCAGCGGATACAGGGGGAACACTGAAGCTTTCTTT. Amino acid sequence: CASGYRGNTEAFF.

The chain carries TRBV7-2 and TRBJ1-2, with a possible D match to TRBD1 (5 bases). V gave up 1 base and J gave up 7 bases, with 13 bases separating them. CDR3 length: 14 amino acids. Germline lookup yields CDR1 SGHTA and CDR2 FQGNSA. CDR3 coding DNA: TGTGCCAGCAGCTTAGTATCTGTGGGGGGTGGCTACACCTTC. Translation gives CASSLVSVGGGYTF. The whole variable domain, remainder taken from reference TRBV7-2 and TRBJ1-2, is GAGVSQSPSNKVTEKGKDVELRCDPISGHTALYWYRQSLGQGLEFLIYFQGNSAPDKSGLPSDRFSAERTGGSVSTLTIQRTQQEDSAVYLCASSLVSVGGGYTFGSGTRLTVV.

The rearrangement uses TRBV6-5 and TRBJ2-7; either TRBD1 or TRBD2 may supply D (5 bases each). Germline values: CDR1 MNHEY, CDR2 SVGAGI. This CDR3 has 15 residues. V was trimmed by 0 bases and J by 3 bases, leaving 12 bases between them. CDR3 sequence (DNA): TGTGCCAGCAGTTACTCCTGGGACCAAGGCTACGAGCAGTACTTC. It translates to CASSYSWDQGYEQYF.

This sequence joins TRBV6-1 and TRBJ2-4; D is undetermined. The V end lost 11 bases, the J end lost 0 bases, and 14 bases lay between the germline ends. Germline lookup yields CDR1 MNHNS and CDR2 SASEGT. The CDR3 runs to 14 residues. The CDR3 coding sequence is TGTGCCGGTGGACGGCCAGGAGCCAAAAACATTCAGTACTTC. The encoded protein is CAGGRPGAKNIQYF.

This clone appeared once. The V and J genes are TRBV4-1 and TRBJ2-2; D assignment may be TRBD1 or TRBD2 (5 bases each). The CDR3 totals 15 residues. CDR1 MGHRA and CDR2 YSYEKL come from the germline V gene. V was cut by 2 bases and J by 6 bases, with 13 bases left in between. CDR3: CASSQYKGSSGELFF. As DNA, the CDR3 is TGCGCCAGCAGCCAATATAAGGGGAGTTCCGGGGAGCTGTTTTTT.

This clone was detected once. V usage is TRBV11-2 and J usage is TRBJ2-6; 7 nucleotides align to TRBD2. With V trimmed by 1 base and J by 0 bases, 6 bases remained unmatched. CDR3 size: 18 residues. Per the germline V gene, CDR1 is SGHAT and CDR2 is FQNNGV. CDR3 sequence (DNA): TGTGCCAGCAGCTTAGTGGGAGGGTCTCTCTCTGGGGCCAACGTCCTGACTTTC. Translating it yields CASSLVGGSLSGANVLTF.

The V and J genes are TRBV6-6 and TRBJ1-1, with TRBD1 matching 7 bases. Germline lookup yields CDR1 MNHNY and CDR2 SVGAGI (reference sequence). J gave up 2 bases and V 6 bases, and 9 bases lay outside the gene matches. The CDR3 extends over 15 amino acids. The CDR3 nucleotides are TGTGCCAGCAGGAAAAGGACAGGACCAAACACTGAAGCTTTCTTT. This codes for CASRKRTGPNTEAFF.

The V and J genes are TRBV27 and TRBJ2-7; D perhaps matches TRBD1 (5 bases). V lost 2 bases and J 7 bases, leaving 12 bases between the germline ends. Germline V gives CDR1 MNHEY, CDR2 SMNVEV (reference sequence). The CDR3 is 13 amino acids. CDR3 sequence reads: CASSLKRGKEQYF. The DNA for the CDR3 is TGTGCCAGCAGTTTAAAAAGGGGTAAGGAGCAGTACTTC.

A single count supports this clone. V is TRBV10-2 and J is TRBJ1-6; 7 positions match TRBD1. Trimming at V came to 7 bases and at J to 9 bases, leaving 12 bases not matched to a gene. The V gene's germline CDR1 is WSHSY and CDR2 SAAADI. The CDR3 loop spans 15 amino acids. The CDR3 loop is CASTPRQGVPSPLHF. In DNA form, the CDR3 reads TGCGCCAGCACCCCCCGGCAGGGGGTTCCTTCACCCCTCCACTTT.

This rearrangement joins TRBV4-2 to TRBJ1-1; 10 positions agree with TRBD1. CDR1 is LGHNA and CDR2 is YNFKEQ in the germline V gene. The CDR3 loop spans 16 amino acids. With 2 bases clipped from V and 5 bases from J, the junction kept 8 bases outside the gene matches. CDR3 sequence reads: CASSQPSGTGVTEAFF. The CDR3 DNA reads as TGTGCCAGCAGCCAACCTTCCGGGACAGGGGTTACTGAAGCTTTCTTT.

Only one count was recorded for this clone. This chain connects TRBV5-1 to TRBJ2-7; 9 nucleotides align to TRBD1. CDR3 size: 13 residues. With V trimmed by 0 bases and J by 6 bases, 1 base remained unmatched. Germline CDR1 reads SGHRS; CDR2 reads YFSETQ. CDR3 sequence reads: CASSLDRGLEQYF. For the CDR3, the DNA is TGCGCCAGCAGCTTGGACAGGGGGCTCGAGCAGTACTTC.

This chain connects TRBV7-9 to TRBJ2-3; D is unclear. V lost 0 bases and J 1 base, leaving 5 bases between the germline ends. Germline loops: CDR1 SEHNR, CDR2 FQNEAQ (reference sequence). The CDR3 runs to 14 residues. The CDR3 DNA follows: TGTGCCAGCAGCTTAGCCTGGGGCACAGATACGCAGTATTTT. This encodes CASSLAWGTDTQYF.

The chain joins TRBV5-1 to TRBJ2-1; 8 bases fit TRBD2. With V trimmed by 2 bases and J by 0 bases, 4 bases remained unmatched. Germline values: CDR1 SGHRS, CDR2 YFSETQ. The CDR3 is 16 residues long. The CDR3 spells CASSFYGTSSYNEQFF. The CDR3 coding sequence is TGCGCCAGCAGCTTTTATGGGACTAGCTCCTACAATGAGCAGTTCTTC.

V is TRBV27 and J is TRBJ1-6; 7 positions agree with TRBD1. This CDR3 region has 14 residues. Germline V gene sequence: CDR1 MNHEY, CDR2 SMNVEV (reference sequence). The J segment lost 3 bases and the V segment lost 10 bases, leaving 6 bases of the junction unmatched. The CDR3 spells CATRQGIYNSPLHF. CDR3 in DNA: TGTGCCACCCGACAGGGTATCTATAATTCACCCCTCCACTTT.

The gene calls are TRBV5-1 and TRBJ2-5, with D hard to call. From germline, CDR1 is SGHRS and CDR2 YFSETQ. Trimming pared 4 bases from V and 4 bases from J, leaving 11 bases between. This CDR3 has 13 amino acids. The CDR3 bases are TGCGCCAGCAGCGCCCTAGGCCGAGAGACCCAGTACTTC. Translation: CASSALGRETQYF.

The chain joins TRBV14 to TRBJ2-7; 9 bases match TRBD2. V gave up 1 base and J gave up 3 bases; unmatched junction bases: 10. The CDR3 sequence is 17 residues long. Germline-derived CDR1 and CDR2 are SGHDN and FVKESK. The DNA of the CDR3 is TGTGCCAGCAGCCAAGCCTCCAGCGGGGGGACCCTCTACGAGCAGTACTTC. Its protein is CASSQASSGGTLYEQYF.

As to this clone: The DNA is left out, because the CDR3 cannot be placed on it with certainty; the CDR3 is given as TCRdb lists it. This chain uses TRBV5-1 with TRBJ1-2; the table calls TRBD1, which could not be checked here. From germline, CDR1 is SGHRS and CDR2 YFSETQ. The CDR3 spans 14 residues, counting both ends. The CDR3 loop reads CASSWGFGITVETF.

CDR3 loop: CATSREGIGVNTEAFF. Here the CDR3 DNA reads TGTGCCACCAGCAGAGAGGGGATCGGAGTAAACACTGAAGCTTTCTTT. The chain links TRBV15 to TRBJ1-1; D gene ambiguous. Germline V gene data show CDR1 as LNHNV and CDR2 as YYDKDF (reference sequence). This CDR3 spans 16 amino acids. Trimming stripped 0 bases from V and 2 bases from J, with 13 bases between.

The chain employs TRBV27 and TRBJ2-7; 8 bases are shared with TRBD1. V lost 5 bases to trimming and J lost 0 bases; unmatched junction nucleotides: 0. The length of the CDR3 is 13 residues. The germline V gene encodes CDR1 MNHEY and CDR2 SMNVEV (reference sequence). The CDR3 region is CASSGQGSYEQYF. The CDR3 nucleotides are TGTGCCAGCAGTGGACAGGGCTCCTACGAGCAGTACTTC.

The CDR3 region is CASSDGNTGELFF. The CDR3 nucleotides read TGTGCCAGCAGCGATGGGAACACCGGGGAGCTGTTTTTT. The rearrangement uses TRBV9 and TRBJ2-2; no clear D. The CDR3 is 13 amino acids. The V gene's germline CDR1 is SGDLS and CDR2 YYNGEE. V lost 3 bases and J lost 1, with 4 bases in between.

The chain couples TRBV5-4 to TRBJ1-2; a possible D gene is TRBD1 (6 bases). Germline V gene sequence: CDR1 SGHNT, CDR2 YYREEE (reference sequence). Deletions cut 0 bases from V and 4 bases from J, with 13 bases between. The CDR3 has 15 residues. Written as DNA, the CDR3 is TGTGCCAGCAGCTTGGATGAAAAGGGGGGCTATGGCTACACCTTC. It translates to CASSLDEKGGYGYTF.

The chain's CDR3 is CASSLSGTAGGEQYF. CDR3 bases: TGTGCCAGCAGTTTATCCGGGACCGCAGGAGGGGAGCAGTACTTC. J is TRBJ2-7 and V is TRBV27; perhaps TRBD2 as D (6 bases). CDR3 size: 15 residues. Germline V CDR1 and CDR2: MNHEY, SMNVEV (reference sequence). Between the trimmed V and J ends, which lost 0 bases and 7 bases, there was a span of 16 bases.

V is TRBV19 and J is TRBJ1-4; D remains unclear. V was pared by 5 bases and J by 5 bases, with 18 bases between. From germline, CDR1 is LNHDA and CDR2 SQIVND (reference sequence). The CDR3 extends over 16 amino acids. The CDR3 here is CASSPGRRTTNEKLFF. The CDR3 DNA reads as TGTGCCAGTAGTCCAGGACGGAGGACGACGAATGAAAAACTGTTTTTT.

The chain has TRBV9 and TRBJ1-5; 11 nucleotides line up with TRBD1. The CDR3 sequence is 15 residues long. With 2 bases clipped from V and 4 bases from J, the junction kept 2 bases outside the gene matches. Germline CDR1 and CDR2: SGDLS and YYNGEE. CDR3 in amino acids: CASSVGQGENQPQHF. CDR3 nucleotide sequence: TGTGCCAGCAGCGTGGGACAGGGGGAAAATCAGCCCCAGCATTTT.

The V call is TRBV19, the J call TRBJ2-7; possibly TRBD2 for D (7 bases). V was cut by 6 bases and J by 4 bases, with 16 bases left in between. The CDR3 is 14 amino acids. Germline lookup yields CDR1 LNHDA and CDR2 SQIVND (reference sequence). The CDR3 DNA sequence: TGTGCCAGTAGGCCCTCACAGGGACTATACGAGCAGTACTTC. Its protein is CASRPSQGLYEQYF. The full variable domain, completed using reference TRBV19 and TRBJ2-7, is DGGITQSPKYLFRKEGQNVTLSCEQNLNHDAMYWYRQDPGQGLRLIYYSQIVNDFQKGDIAEGYSVSREKKESFPLTVTSAQKNPTAFYLCASRPSQGLYEQYFGPGTRLTVT.

This clone is a singleton in its sample. The chain joins TRBV6-5 to TRBJ2-7, with TRBD2 as a possible D gene (5 bases). Germline CDR1 MNHEY, CDR2 SVGAGI. Trimming took off 6 bases at V and 3 bases at J, with 12 bases between the two ends. There are 13 residues in the CDR3. In DNA, the CDR3 is TGTGCCAGCAGCCGAGGGATAGACTACGAGCAGTACTTC. Translation: CASSRGIDYEQYF.

The CDR3 is CASSWGGGMGEAFF. The CDR3 nucleotides are TGTGCCAGCAGCTGGGGGGGAGGGATGGGTGAAGCTTTCTTT. V is TRBV7-9 and J is TRBJ1-1; TRBD1 is a possible D gene (5 bases). The CDR3 contains 14 residues. Germline V CDR1 and CDR2: SEHNR, FQNEAQ (reference sequence). Trimming left V 4 bases short and J 7 bases short, with 16 bases between.

J is TRBJ2-3 and V is TRBV6-5, with D perhaps assigned TRBD1 or TRBD2 (5 bases each). Germline V gives CDR1 MNHEY, CDR2 SVGAGI. Trimming took off 6 bases at V and 1 base at J, with 8 bases between the two ends. There are 13 residues in the CDR3. The CDR3 spells CASRRDRTDTQYF. For the CDR3, the DNA is TGTGCCAGCAGAAGGGACCGCACAGATACGCAGTATTTT.

The CDR3 DNA is TGCAGTGCTCACAGCTCCTACGAGCAGTACTTC. Translating gives CSAHSSYEQYF. The rearrangement links TRBV20-1 to TRBJ2-7; D ambiguous. This CDR3 is built from 11 residues. V was cut by 5 bases and J by 0 bases, with 5 bases left in between. Germline V lookup: CDR1 DFQATT, CDR2 SNEGSKA (reference sequence).

This clone was detected a few times. The V and J genes are TRBV7-6 and TRBJ1-1; D may be TRBD1 (5 bases). Germline CDR1 SGHVS, CDR2 FNYEAQ. The length of the CDR3 is 12 residues. Trimming shortened V by 5 bases and J by 4 bases, and 8 bases separated the two germline ends. The CDR3 DNA follows: TGTGCCAGCAGCCCAGACAGCACTGAAGCTTTCTTT. Amino acids: CASSPDSTEAFF.

The chain employs TRBV4-2 and TRBJ2-7, with D unclear. CDR1 is LGHNA and CDR2 is YNFKEQ in the germline V gene. Trimming stripped 1 base from V and 2 bases from J, with 6 bases between. This CDR3 has 13 residues. In nucleotides, the CDR3 is TGTGCCAGCAGCCAAGTTCCTCCCTACGAGCAGTACTTC. This codes for CASSQVPPYEQYF.